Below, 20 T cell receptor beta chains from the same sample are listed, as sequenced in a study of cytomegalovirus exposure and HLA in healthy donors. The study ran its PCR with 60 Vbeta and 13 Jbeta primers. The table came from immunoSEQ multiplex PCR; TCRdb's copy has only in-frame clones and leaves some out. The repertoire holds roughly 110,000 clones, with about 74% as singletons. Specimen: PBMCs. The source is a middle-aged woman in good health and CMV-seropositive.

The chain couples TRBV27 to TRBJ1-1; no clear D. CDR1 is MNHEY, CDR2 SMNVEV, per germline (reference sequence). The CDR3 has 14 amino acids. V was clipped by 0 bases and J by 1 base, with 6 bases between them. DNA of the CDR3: TGTGCCAGCAGTTTATCTACCGGGAACACTGAAGCTTTCTTT. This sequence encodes CASSLSTGNTEAFF.

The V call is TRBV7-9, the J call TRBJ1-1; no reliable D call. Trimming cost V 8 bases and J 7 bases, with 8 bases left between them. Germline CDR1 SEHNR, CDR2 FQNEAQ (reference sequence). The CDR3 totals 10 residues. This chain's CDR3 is CASAGREAFF. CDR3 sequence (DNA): TGTGCCAGCGCGGGCCGTGAAGCTTTCTTT.

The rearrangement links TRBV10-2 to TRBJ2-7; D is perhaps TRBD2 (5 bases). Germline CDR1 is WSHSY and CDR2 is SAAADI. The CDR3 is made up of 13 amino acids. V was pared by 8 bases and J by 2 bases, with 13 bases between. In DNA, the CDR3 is TGCGCCAGCCGGCCGGGGAGAGCCTACGAGCAGTACTTC. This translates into CASRPGRAYEQYF.

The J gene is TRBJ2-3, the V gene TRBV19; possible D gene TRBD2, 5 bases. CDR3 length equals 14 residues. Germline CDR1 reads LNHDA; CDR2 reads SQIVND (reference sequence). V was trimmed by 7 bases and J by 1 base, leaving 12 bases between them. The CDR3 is CASKSGPGTDTQYF. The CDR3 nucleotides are TGTGCCAGTAAAAGCGGTCCAGGCACAGATACGCAGTATTTT.

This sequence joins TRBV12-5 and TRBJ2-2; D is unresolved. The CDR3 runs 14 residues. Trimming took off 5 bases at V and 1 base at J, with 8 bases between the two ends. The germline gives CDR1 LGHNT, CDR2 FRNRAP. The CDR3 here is CASGLLVNTGELFF. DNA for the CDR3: TGTGCTAGTGGTCTTTTAGTGAACACCGGGGAGCTGTTTTTT.

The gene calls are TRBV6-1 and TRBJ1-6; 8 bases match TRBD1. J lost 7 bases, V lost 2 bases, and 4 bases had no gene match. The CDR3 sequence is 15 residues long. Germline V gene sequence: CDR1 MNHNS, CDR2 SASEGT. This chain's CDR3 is CASSEQGADNSPLHF. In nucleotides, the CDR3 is TGTGCCAGCAGTGAACAGGGGGCGGACAATTCACCCCTCCACTTT.

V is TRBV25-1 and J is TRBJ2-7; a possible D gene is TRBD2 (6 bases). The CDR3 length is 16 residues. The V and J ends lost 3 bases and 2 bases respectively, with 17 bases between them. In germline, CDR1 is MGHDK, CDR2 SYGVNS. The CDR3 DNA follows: TGTGCCAGCAGTGACCCAAAAACCGGGAGCGCCTACGAGCAGTACTTC. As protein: CASSDPKTGSAYEQYF.

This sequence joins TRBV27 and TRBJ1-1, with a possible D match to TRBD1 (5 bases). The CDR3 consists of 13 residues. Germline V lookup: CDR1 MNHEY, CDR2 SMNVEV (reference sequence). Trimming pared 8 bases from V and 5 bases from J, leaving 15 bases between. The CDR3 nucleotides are TGTGCCAGCGCAACAGGTCGGCTAACTGAAGCTTTCTTT. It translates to CASATGRLTEAFF.

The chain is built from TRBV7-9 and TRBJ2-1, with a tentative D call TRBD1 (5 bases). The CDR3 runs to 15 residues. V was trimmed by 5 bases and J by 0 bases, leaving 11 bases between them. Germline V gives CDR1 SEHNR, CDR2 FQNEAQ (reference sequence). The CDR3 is CASSLRQNSYNEQFF. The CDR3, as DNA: TGTGCCAGCAGCCTTAGACAGAACTCCTACAATGAGCAGTTCTTC.

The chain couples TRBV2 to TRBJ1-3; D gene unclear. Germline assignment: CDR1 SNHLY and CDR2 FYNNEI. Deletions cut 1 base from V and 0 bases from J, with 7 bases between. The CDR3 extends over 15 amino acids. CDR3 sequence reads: CASSEDPSSGNTIYF. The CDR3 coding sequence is TGTGCCAGCAGTGAAGACCCGAGCTCTGGAAACACCATATATTTT.

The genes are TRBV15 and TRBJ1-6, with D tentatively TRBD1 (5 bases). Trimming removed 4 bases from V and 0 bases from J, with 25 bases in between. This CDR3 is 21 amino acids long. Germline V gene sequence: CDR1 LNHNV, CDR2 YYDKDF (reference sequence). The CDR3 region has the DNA TGTGCCACCAGCAAGAAGGCCAGGGTCGGGCTGGGAAGCTCCTATAATTCACCCCTCCACTTT. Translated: CATSKKARVGLGSSYNSPLHF.

CDR3 residues: CATTSGGPYEQYF. Written as DNA, the CDR3 is TGTGCCACGACTAGCGGGGGACCCTACGAGCAGTACTTC. The chain joins TRBV7-2 to TRBJ2-7, with TRBD2 matching over 12 bases. The CDR3 length is 13 residues. The ends lost 10 bases at V and 2 bases at J; junction bases unmatched: 3. CDR1 and CDR2 (germline): SGHTA, FQGNSA.

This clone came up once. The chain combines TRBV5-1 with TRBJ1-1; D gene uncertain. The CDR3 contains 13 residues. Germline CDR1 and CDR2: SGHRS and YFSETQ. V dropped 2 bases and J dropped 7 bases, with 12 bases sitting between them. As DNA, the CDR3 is TGCGCCAGCAGCTTAATCGGGGTGGTTGAAGCTTTCTTT. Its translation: CASSLIGVVEAFF.

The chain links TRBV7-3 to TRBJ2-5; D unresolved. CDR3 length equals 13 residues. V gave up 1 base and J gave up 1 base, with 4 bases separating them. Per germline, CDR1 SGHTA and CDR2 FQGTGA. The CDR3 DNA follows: TGTGCCAGCAGCTTAAGGCCCCAAGAGACCCAGTACTTC. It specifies CASSLRPQETQYF.

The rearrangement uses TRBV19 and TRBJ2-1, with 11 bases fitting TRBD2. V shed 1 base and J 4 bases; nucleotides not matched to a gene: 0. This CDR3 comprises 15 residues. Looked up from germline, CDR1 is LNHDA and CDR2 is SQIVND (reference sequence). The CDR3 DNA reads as TGTGCCAGTAGTATAGCTAGCGGGGGGTACAATGAGCAGTTCTTC. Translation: CASSIASGGYNEQFF.

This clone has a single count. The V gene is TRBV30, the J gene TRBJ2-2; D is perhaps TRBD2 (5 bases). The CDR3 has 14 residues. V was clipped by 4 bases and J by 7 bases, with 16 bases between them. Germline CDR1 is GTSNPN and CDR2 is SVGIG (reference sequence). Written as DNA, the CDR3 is TGTGCCTGGACTGGACTCCTCTCCGGCGGGGAGCTGTTTTTT. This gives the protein CAWTGLLSGGELFF.

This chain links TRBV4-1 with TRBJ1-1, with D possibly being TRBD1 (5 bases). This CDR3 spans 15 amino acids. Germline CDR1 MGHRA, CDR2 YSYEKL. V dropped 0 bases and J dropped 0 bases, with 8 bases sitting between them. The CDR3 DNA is TGCGCCAGCAGCCAAGAAAAGGGGTTGAACACTGAAGCTTTCTTT. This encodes CASSQEKGLNTEAFF.

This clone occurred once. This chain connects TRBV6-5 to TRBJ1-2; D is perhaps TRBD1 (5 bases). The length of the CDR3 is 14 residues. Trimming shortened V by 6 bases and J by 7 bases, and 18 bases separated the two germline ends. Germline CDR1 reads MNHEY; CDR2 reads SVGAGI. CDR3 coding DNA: TGTGCCAGCAGACAATCCGGGGGAAGAGGTGGCTACACCTTC. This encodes CASRQSGGRGGYTF.

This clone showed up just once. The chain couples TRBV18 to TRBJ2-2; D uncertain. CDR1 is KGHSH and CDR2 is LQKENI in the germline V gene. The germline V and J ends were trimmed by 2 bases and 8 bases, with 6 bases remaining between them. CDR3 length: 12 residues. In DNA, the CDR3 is TGTGCCAGCTCACCAAGAGAAGGGGAGCTGTTTTTT. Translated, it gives CASSPREGELFF.

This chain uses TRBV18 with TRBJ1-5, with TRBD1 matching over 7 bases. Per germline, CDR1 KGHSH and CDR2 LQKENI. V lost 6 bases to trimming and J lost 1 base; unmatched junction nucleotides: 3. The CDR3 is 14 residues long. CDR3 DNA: TGTGCCAGCTCCCTGACAGGGAGCAATCAGCCCCAGCATTTT. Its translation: CASSLTGSNQPQHF.